The rows below give T cell receptor beta chains drawn from one sample of a study of T cell changes during pregnancy in multiple sclerosis. Libraries were prepared by immunoSEQ multiplex PCR; TCRdb keeps only in-frame clonotypes and omits some of them. The sample holds 70,000 to 75,000 clones, 80% to 90% seen once. The specimen comprised peripheral blood, sampled before pregnancy. These receptors were obtained from a female donor with multiple sclerosis, enrolled in a pregnancy study. Each CDR3 is given with its conserved first and last residue. The order of the fields is J gene, V gene, CDR3 length, clone size, D gene, CDR3 DNA, CDR3 protein. D genes are given only for firm matches. Expanded clones are given a class, and other clones once, few, many or no size at all.

j_call: TRBJ1-5
v_call: TRBV6-1
cdr3_length: 13
clone_size: NA
d_call: NA
cdr3_nt: TGTGCCAGCAGTGAAGCGGGCGCCTCGCCCCAGCATTTT
cdr3_aa: CASSEAGASPQHF

j_call: TRBJ2-5
v_call: TRBV4-1
cdr3_length: 18
clone_size: NA
d_call: TRBD2
cdr3_nt: TGCGCCAGCAGCCAAGACCCCGCGGAAGCGGGAGTTGGAGAGACCCAGTACTTC
cdr3_aa: CASSQDPAEAGVGETQYF

j_call: TRBJ2-3
v_call: TRBV5-1
cdr3_length: 15
clone_size: NA
d_call: TRBD2
cdr3_nt: TGCGCCAGCAGCTTGGTTAGCGGGATTACAGATACGCAGTATTTT
cdr3_aa: CASSLVSGITDTQYF

j_call: TRBJ1-4
v_call: TRBV14
cdr3_length: 16
clone_size: once
d_call: NA
cdr3_nt: TGTGCCAGCAGCCAAGATATTTGGGGGCTCGGTGAAAAACTGTTTTTT
cdr3_aa: CASSQDIWGLGEKLFF

j_call: TRBJ1-1
v_call: TRBV6-5
cdr3_length: 13
clone_size: NA
d_call: NA
cdr3_nt: TGTGCCAGCAGCCGGACAAGGAACACTGAAGCTTTCTTT
cdr3_aa: CASSRTRNTEAFF

j_call: TRBJ2-5
v_call: TRBV19
cdr3_length: 15
clone_size: NA
d_call: TRBD2
cdr3_nt: TGTGCCAGTAGGGGACTAGCGGTCGCTGGGGAGACCCAGTACTTC
cdr3_aa: CASRGLAVAGETQYF

j_call: TRBJ2-7
v_call: TRBV5-1
cdr3_length: 12
clone_size: NA
d_call: TRBD1
cdr3_nt: TGCGCCAGCCGGGACAGGGACTACGAGCAGTACTTC
cdr3_aa: CASRDRDYEQYF

j_call: TRBJ2-5
v_call: TRBV14
cdr3_length: 12
clone_size: NA
d_call: NA
cdr3_nt: TGTGCCAGCAGCCAAGACTGGCAGACCCAGTACTTC
cdr3_aa: CASSQDWQTQYF

j_call: TRBJ1-6
v_call: TRBV7-8
cdr3_length: 16
clone_size: NA
d_call: NA
cdr3_nt: TGTGCCAGCAGCGTCCAGGGTTTTCCTTATAATTCACCCCTCCACTTT
cdr3_aa: CASSVQGFPYNSPLHF

j_call: TRBJ2-1
v_call: TRBV28
cdr3_length: 14
clone_size: NA
d_call: TRBD2
cdr3_nt: TGTGCCACAACTAGCGGGGCGAGATACAATGAGCAGTTCTTC
cdr3_aa: CATTSGARYNEQFF

j_call: TRBJ2-2
v_call: TRBV7-9
cdr3_length: 16
clone_size: NA
d_call: TRBD1
cdr3_nt: TGTGCCAGCAGCACACCGGTTAGGGGGCGCCTAGGGGAGCTGTTTTTT
cdr3_aa: CASSTPVRGRLGELFF

j_call: TRBJ1-1
v_call: TRBV6-1
cdr3_length: 15
clone_size: few
d_call: NA
cdr3_nt: TGTGCCAGCACCCAAGGGGTTGTTTCGGCCTCTGAAGCTTTCTTT
cdr3_aa: CASTQGVVSASEAFF

j_call: TRBJ2-7
v_call: TRBV30
cdr3_length: 13
clone_size: NA
d_call: NA
cdr3_nt: TGTGCCTGGAGTGCCGAGACTAATTACGAGCAGTACTTC
cdr3_aa: CAWSAETNYEQYF

j_call: TRBJ1-2
v_call: TRBV29-1
cdr3_length: 16
clone_size: NA
d_call: NA
cdr3_nt: TGCAGCGTTGAACCGGGGTTCGGCCATAAGGAATATGGCTACACCTTC
cdr3_aa: CSVEPGFGHKEYGYTF

j_call: TRBJ1-2
v_call: TRBV2
cdr3_length: 13
clone_size: NA
d_call: NA
cdr3_nt: TGTGCCAGCAGTGGGGGGGTTCTCTATGGCTACACCTTC
cdr3_aa: CASSGGVLYGYTF

j_call: TRBJ2-3
v_call: TRBV7-9
cdr3_length: 13
clone_size: NA
d_call: TRBD2
cdr3_nt: TGTGCCAGCGGCGGGAGGAACACAGATACGCAGTATTTT
cdr3_aa: CASGGRNTDTQYF

j_call: TRBJ1-5
v_call: TRBV30
cdr3_length: 13
clone_size: NA
d_call: NA
cdr3_nt: TGTGCCTGGAGTGGGCAGGGGAATCAGCCCCAGCATTTT
cdr3_aa: CAWSGQGNQPQHF

j_call: TRBJ1-5
v_call: TRBV12-5
cdr3_length: 15
clone_size: NA
d_call: NA
cdr3_nt: TGTGCTAGTGGTTTGGGAGGGGGAGGCAATCAGCCCCAGCATTTT
cdr3_aa: CASGLGGGGNQPQHF

j_call: TRBJ1-3
v_call: TRBV10-3
cdr3_length: 15
clone_size: once
d_call: TRBD1
cdr3_nt: TGTGCCATCAGGAGGATAACAGGGGCTGGAAACACCATATATTTT
cdr3_aa: CAIRRITGAGNTIYF